Reported below is one TCR beta chain. The CDR3 runs to 14 residues. V was clipped by 6 bases and J by 2 bases; unmatched bases: 8. Germline V gene data show CDR1 as SQVTM and CDR2 as ANQGSEA. The data were obtained in a study of T cell clonotyping in hematopoietic cell transplantation. Assay used: immunoSEQ multiplex PCR; TCRdb lists only in-frame clones, some missing. The sample shows fewer than 40,000 clones, around 90% of them seen only once. Sequencing was done on a sample of peripheral blood mononuclear cells. This clonotype was obtained from a woman aged 40 to 55 in good health. Some clones in this sample may be carry-over from other donors' samples. The chain links TRBV29-1 to TRBJ1-2; TRBD1 matches 8 bases. The CDR3 nucleotides are TGCAGCGTCGTCCGGGACAGGACCAACTATGGCTACACCTTC. Amino acids: CSVVRDRTNYGYTF.